Given below is one TCR beta chain in context. Its target is not known. The sample is drawn from a study of metastatic and nonmetastatic thyroid tumors. On the study more broadly: Repertoires from malignant and benign thyroid patients were compared across blood and tumor or nodule tissue. Notes on the study in general: Reports indicated that malignant thyroid tumors showed significantly higher TCR beta diversity than benign nodules did, in blood and tumor.

TCRdb re-called the PCR reads via MiXCR. Counted here are about 7,000 clones, roughly 30% occurring once; the ten biggest clones make up 13%. There were no patients who had received any treatment before thyroid surgery. Trimming cost V 5 bases and J 16 bases, with 18 bases left between them. Germline-derived CDR1 and CDR2 are SGHTA and FQGTGA. CDR3 length: 12 residues. The V gene is TRBV7-3, the J gene TRBJ2-1; D possibly corresponds to TRBD1 (7 bases). The sequenced material came from adjacent normal tissue. The clonotype comes from a female donor with papillary thyroid cancer or a benign thyroid nodule (not recorded which). Some clones in this sample may be carry-over from other donors' samples. The CDR3 sequence is CASSPGGGRTFF. The CDR3 DNA follows: TGTGCCAGCAGCCCAGGAGGGGGCAGGACCTTCTTC.